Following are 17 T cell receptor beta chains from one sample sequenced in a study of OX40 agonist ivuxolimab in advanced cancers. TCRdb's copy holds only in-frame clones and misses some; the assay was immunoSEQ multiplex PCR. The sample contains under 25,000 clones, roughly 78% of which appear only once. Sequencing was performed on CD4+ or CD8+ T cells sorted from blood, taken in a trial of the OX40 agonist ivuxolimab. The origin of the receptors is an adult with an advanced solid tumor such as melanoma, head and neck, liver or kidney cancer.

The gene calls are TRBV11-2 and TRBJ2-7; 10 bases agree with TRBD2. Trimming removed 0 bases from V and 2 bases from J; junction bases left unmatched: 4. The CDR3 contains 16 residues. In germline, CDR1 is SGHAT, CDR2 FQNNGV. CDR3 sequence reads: CASSLEGLAYPYEQYF. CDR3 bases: TGTGCCAGCAGCTTAGAGGGACTAGCGTATCCCTACGAGCAGTACTTC.

CDR3 sequence: CASSVSGTSNNEQFF. The DNA for the CDR3 is TGTGCCAGCAGCGTTTCCGGGACTAGCAACAATGAGCAGTTCTTC. The V call is TRBV9, the J call TRBJ2-1, with 9 positions matching TRBD2. Per the germline V gene, CDR1 is SGDLS and CDR2 is YYNGEE. The ends lost 2 bases at V and 5 bases at J; junction bases unmatched: 5. This CDR3 spans 15 amino acids.

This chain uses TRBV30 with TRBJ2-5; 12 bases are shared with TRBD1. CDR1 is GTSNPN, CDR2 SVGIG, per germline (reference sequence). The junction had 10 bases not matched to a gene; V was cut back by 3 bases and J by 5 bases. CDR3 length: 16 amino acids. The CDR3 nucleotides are TGTGCCTGGAGCCTACGACCGGGACAGGGGGCCGAGACCCAGTACTTC. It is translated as CAWSLRPGQGAETQYF.

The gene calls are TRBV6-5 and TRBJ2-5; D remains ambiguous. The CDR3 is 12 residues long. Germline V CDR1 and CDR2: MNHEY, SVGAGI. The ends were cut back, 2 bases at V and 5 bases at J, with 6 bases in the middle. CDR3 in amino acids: CASSYNTETQYF. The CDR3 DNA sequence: TGTGCCAGCAGTTACAACACGGAGACCCAGTACTTC.

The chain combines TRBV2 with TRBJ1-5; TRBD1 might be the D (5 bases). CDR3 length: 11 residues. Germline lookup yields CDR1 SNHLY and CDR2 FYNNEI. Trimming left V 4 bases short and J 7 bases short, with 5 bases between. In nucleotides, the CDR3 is TGTGCCAGCAGTGGGGACCAGCCCCAGCATTTT. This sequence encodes CASSGDQPQHF.

The CDR3 region has the DNA TGTGCCAGCAGCTTAGTGGTTAATGAGCAGTTCTTC. Its protein is CASSLVVNEQFF. V and J are TRBV7-9 and TRBJ2-1; D is undetermined. Germline CDR1 is SEHNR and CDR2 is FQNEAQ (reference sequence). The V and J ends lost 1 base and 7 bases respectively, with 5 bases between them. CDR3 length: 12 residues.

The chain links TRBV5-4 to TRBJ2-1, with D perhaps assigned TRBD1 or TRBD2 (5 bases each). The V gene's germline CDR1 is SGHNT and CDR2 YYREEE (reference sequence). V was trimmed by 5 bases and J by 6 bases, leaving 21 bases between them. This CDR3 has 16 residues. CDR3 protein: CASSGGGVTVFNEQFF. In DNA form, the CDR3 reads TGTGCCAGCAGTGGGGGTGGGGTGACGGTATTCAATGAGCAGTTCTTC.

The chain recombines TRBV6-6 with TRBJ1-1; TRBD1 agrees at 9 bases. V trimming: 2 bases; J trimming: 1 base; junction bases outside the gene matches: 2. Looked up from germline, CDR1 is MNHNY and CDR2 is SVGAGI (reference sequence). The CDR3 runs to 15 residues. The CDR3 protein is CASSYRTGANTEAFF. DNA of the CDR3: TGTGCCAGCAGTTACAGGACAGGGGCGAACACTGAAGCTTTCTTT.

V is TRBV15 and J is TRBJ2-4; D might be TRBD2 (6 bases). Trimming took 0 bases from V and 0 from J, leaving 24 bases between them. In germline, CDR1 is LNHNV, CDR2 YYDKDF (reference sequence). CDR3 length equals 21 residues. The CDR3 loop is CATSREARRGYRERAKNIQYF. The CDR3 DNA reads TGTGCCACCAGCAGAGAGGCGCGGAGGGGATATAGGGAACGAGCCAAAAACATTCAGTACTTC.

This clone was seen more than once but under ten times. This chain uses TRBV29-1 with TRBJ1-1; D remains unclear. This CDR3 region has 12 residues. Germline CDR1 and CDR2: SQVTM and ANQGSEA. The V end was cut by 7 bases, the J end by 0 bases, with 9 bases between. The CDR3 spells CSAAVMNTEAFF. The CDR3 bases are TGCAGCGCCGCGGTCATGAACACTGAAGCTTTCTTT. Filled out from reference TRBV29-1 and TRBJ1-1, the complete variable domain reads SAVISQKPSRDICQRGTSLTIQCQVDSQVTMMFWYRQQPGQSLTLIATANQGSEATYESGFVIDKFPISRPNLTFSTLTVSNMSPEDSSIYLCSAAVMNTEAFFGQGTRLTVV.

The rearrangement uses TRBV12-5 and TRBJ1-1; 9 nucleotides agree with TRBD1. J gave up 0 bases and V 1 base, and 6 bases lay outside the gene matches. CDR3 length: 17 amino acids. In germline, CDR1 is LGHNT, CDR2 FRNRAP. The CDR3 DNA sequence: TGTGCTAGTGGTTTGGATAACAGGGGGCCCATGAACACTGAAGCTTTCTTT. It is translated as CASGLDNRGPMNTEAFF.

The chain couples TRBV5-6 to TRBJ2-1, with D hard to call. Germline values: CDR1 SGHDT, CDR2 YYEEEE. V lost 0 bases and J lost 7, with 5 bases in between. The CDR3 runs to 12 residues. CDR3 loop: CASSLGGNEQFF. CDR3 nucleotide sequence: TGTGCCAGCAGCTTGGGGGGTAATGAGCAGTTCTTC.

CDR3 in DNA: TGTGCCAGCACCTATCAGGGATTTAGCGGGGAGCTGTTTTTT. Translating gives CASTYQGFSGELFF. The V call is TRBV2, the J call TRBJ2-2, with D tentatively TRBD1 (5 bases). Germline V gives CDR1 SNHLY, CDR2 FYNNEI. Trimming cost V 7 bases and J 7 bases, with 16 bases left between them. This CDR3 has 14 amino acids.

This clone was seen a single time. CDR3 sequence (DNA): TGTGCCAGCAGCTCCGGGACAGGGATCTATGGCTACACCTTC. Protein: CASSSGTGIYGYTF. This chain uses TRBV27 with TRBJ1-2; 9 nucleotides align to TRBD1. This CDR3 has 14 amino acids. The V gene end was trimmed by 6 bases and the J gene end by 4 bases; junction bases not matched to a gene: 6. Per the germline V gene, CDR1 is MNHEY and CDR2 is SMNVEV (reference sequence).

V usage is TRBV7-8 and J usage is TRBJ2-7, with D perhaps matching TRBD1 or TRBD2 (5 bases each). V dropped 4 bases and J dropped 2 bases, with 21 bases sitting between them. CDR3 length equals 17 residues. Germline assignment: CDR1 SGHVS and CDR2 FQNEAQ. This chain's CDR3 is CASSSVLTGTPAYEQYF. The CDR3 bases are TGTGCCAGCAGCTCCGTATTGACCGGGACCCCAGCCTACGAGCAGTACTTC.

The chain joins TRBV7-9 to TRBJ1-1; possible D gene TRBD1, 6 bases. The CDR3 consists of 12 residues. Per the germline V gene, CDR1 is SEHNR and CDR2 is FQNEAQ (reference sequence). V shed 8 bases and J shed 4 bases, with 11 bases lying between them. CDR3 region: CASGQMGTEAFF. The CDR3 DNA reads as TGTGCCAGCGGACAGATGGGCACTGAAGCTTTCTTT.

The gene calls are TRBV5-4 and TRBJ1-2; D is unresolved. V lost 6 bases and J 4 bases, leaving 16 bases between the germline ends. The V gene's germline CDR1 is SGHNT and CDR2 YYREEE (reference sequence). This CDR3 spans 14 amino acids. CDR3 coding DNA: TGTGCCAGCACCGATTTCCATGGAATCTATGGCTACACCTTC. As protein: CASTDFHGIYGYTF.